This T cell receptor (beta chain) was obtained from a study of blood T cell repertoires in COVID-19. The CDR3 loop spans 15 amino acids. Trimming pared 7 bases from V and 5 bases from J, leaving 21 bases between. Looked up from germline, CDR1 is SQVTM and CDR2 is ANQGSEA. In the authors' workflow: It was from reference gene primer amplification that nucleated cell counts were estimated. Data came from immunoSEQ multiplex PCR; TCRdb stores just in-frame clones and leaves some out. V and J calls and clone size follow that table, whereas D and trimming were derived from the DNA. Seen here are 100,000 or so clones, around 74% observed once, and the top ten hold just under 20%.

The J gene is TRBJ2-1, the V gene TRBV29-1, with TRBD1 as a possible D gene (7 bases). This receptor was obtained from an older woman with acute or convalescent COVID-19. Sequencing used peripheral blood. This chain's CDR3 is CSAPFYQGGHNEQFF. CDR3 coding DNA: TGCAGCGCACCGTTTTACCAGGGGGGACACAATGAGCAGTTCTTC.